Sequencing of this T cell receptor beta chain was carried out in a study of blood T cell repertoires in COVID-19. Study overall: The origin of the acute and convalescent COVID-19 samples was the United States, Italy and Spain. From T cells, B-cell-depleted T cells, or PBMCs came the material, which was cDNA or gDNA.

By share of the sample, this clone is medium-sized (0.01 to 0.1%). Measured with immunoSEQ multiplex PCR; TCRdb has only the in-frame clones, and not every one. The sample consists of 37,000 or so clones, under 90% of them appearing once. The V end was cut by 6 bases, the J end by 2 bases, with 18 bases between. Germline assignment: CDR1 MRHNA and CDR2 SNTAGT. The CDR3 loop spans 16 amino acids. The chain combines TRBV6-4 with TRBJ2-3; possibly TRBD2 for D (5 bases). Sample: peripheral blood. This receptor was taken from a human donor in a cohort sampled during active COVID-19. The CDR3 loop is CASSPYGSYYTDTQYF. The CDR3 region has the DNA TGTGCCAGCAGCCCTTATGGGAGTTACTACACAGATACGCAGTATTTT.